Below, 26 T cell receptor beta chains from the same sample are listed, as sequenced in a study of T cell responses to AZD1222 COVID-19 vaccine. Data came from immunoSEQ multiplex PCR; TCRdb stores just in-frame clones and leaves some out. This sample has about 180,000 clones; around 90% occur once, and the top ten carry roughly 2%. The material was peripheral blood, obtained 28 days after the second AZD1222 dose. The receptors were sampled from an adult who received the AZD1222 COVID-19 vaccine.

This chain connects TRBV5-1 to TRBJ2-1, with 10 bases fitting TRBD2. J lost 3 bases, V lost 4 bases, and 4 bases had no gene match. Germline CDR1 and CDR2: SGHRS and YFSETQ. The CDR3 covers 15 residues. The CDR3: CASSPGLANYNEQFF. Written as DNA, the CDR3 is TGCGCCAGCAGCCCGGGACTAGCGAACTACAATGAGCAGTTCTTC.

The rearrangement uses TRBV5-1 and TRBJ1-6, with D tentatively TRBD1 (5 bases). This CDR3 contains 13 residues. The V gene's germline CDR1 is SGHRS and CDR2 YFSETQ. Between the trimmed V and J ends, which lost 3 bases and 8 bases, there was a span of 9 bases. CDR3 DNA: TGCGCCAGCAGCTCGCAGGGTGATTCACCCCTCCACTTT. This translates into CASSSQGDSPLHF.

This chain connects TRBV9 to TRBJ2-5; TRBD2 aligns across 12 bases. Germline CDR1 and CDR2: SGDLS and YYNGEE. The CDR3 consists of 21 residues. J was trimmed by 1 base and V by 4 bases; bases with no gene match: 20. For the CDR3, the DNA is TGTGCCAGCAGCTCGAGCTCTAGCGGGGGGGCCCGATTCACCCTCCAAGAGACCCAGTACTTC. This sequence encodes CASSSSSSGGARFTLQETQYF.

This clone was detected once. V gene TRBV12-3 or TRBV12-4 combines with J gene TRBJ1-2; weak D call: TRBD1 (5 bases). V dropped 4 bases and J dropped 8 bases, with 14 bases sitting between them. CDR3 length: 13 residues. The CDR3 DNA sequence: TGTGCCAGCAGTTCCCAGGGCCACCTGGGCTACACCTTC. It translates to CASSSQGHLGYTF.

The V gene is TRBV4-1, the J gene TRBJ2-7, with 10 positions matching TRBD2. Per germline, CDR1 MGHRA and CDR2 YSYEKL. V gave up 5 bases and J gave up 3 bases; unmatched junction bases: 7. CDR3 length: 15 residues. The CDR3 nucleotides are TGCGCCAGCAGCGAAGGGACTAGCGAGATCTACGAGCAGTACTTC. Its protein product is CASSEGTSEIYEQYF.

The chain is built from TRBV3-1 (or the pseudogene TRBV3-2) and TRBJ1-3; tentative D call: TRBD1 (5 bases). CDR3 length: 15 residues. Germline assignment: CDR1 LGHDT and CDR2 YNNKEL (reference sequence). V lost 0 bases to trimming and J lost 3 bases, with 9 bases between them. CDR3 coding DNA: TGTGCCAGCAGCCAAGAGTGGGGGGATGGAAACACCATATATTTT. This gives the protein CASSQEWGDGNTIYF.

The V and J genes are TRBV19 and TRBJ2-1; no firm D call. Trimming left V 4 bases short and J 6 bases short, with 10 bases between. Germline CDR1 LNHDA, CDR2 SQIVND (reference sequence). The CDR3 extends over 13 amino acids. The CDR3 loop is CASSTLTGNEQFF. DNA for the CDR3: TGTGCCAGTAGTACTTTGACTGGCAATGAGCAGTTCTTC.

The V and J genes are TRBV11-2 and TRBJ2-3; TRBD1 might be the D (6 bases). V dropped 4 bases and J dropped 7 bases, with 15 bases sitting between them. This CDR3 comprises 14 residues. Germline V gene lookup returns CDR1 SGHAT and CDR2 FQNNGV. The CDR3 DNA is TGTGCCAGCAGCTACAGGGTAATGAGTCATACGCAGTATTTT. Protein sequence: CASSYRVMSHTQYF.

The chain employs TRBV28 and TRBJ2-5; D unclear. Between the trimmed V and J ends, which lost 5 bases and 2 bases, there was a span of 15 bases. Germline V gene sequence: CDR1 MDHEN, CDR2 SYDVKM. CDR3 length equals 15 residues. The CDR3 here is CASSPPDGYQETQYF. The CDR3 DNA reads as TGTGCCAGCAGTCCCCCGGACGGATATCAAGAGACCCAGTACTTC.

DNA for the CDR3: TGCGCCAGCAGCCATATAATGGGAGATCGGGGCGGCTATGGCTACACCTTC. It yields the protein CASSHIMGDRGGYGYTF. The chain uses TRBV4-3 and TRBJ1-2; maybe TRBD1 (5 bases). Germline V gives CDR1 LGHNA, CDR2 YSLEER. Between the trimmed V and J ends, which lost 3 bases and 4 bases, there was a span of 21 bases. The CDR3 totals 17 residues.

This clone was detected only once. CDR3 region: CASSPRDSFNTEAFF. Here the CDR3 DNA reads TGTGCCAGCTCACCAAGGGACAGCTTTAACACTGAAGCTTTCTTT. The gene calls are TRBV18 and TRBJ1-1; TRBD1 agrees at 7 bases. J gave up 2 bases and V 2 bases, and 5 bases lay outside the gene matches. The germline V gene has CDR1 KGHSH and CDR2 LQKENI. There are 15 residues in the CDR3.

The chain combines TRBV5-1 with TRBJ1-1; the D gene is possibly TRBD1 (5 bases). There are 14 residues in the CDR3. Between the trimmed V and J ends, which lost 1 base and 3 bases, there was a span of 10 bases. CDR1 and CDR2 from the germline V gene are SGHRS and YFSETQ. The DNA for the CDR3 is TGCGCCAGCAGCTTGAACCAGGGATACACTGAAGCTTTCTTT. This codes for CASSLNQGYTEAFF.

This clone has a handful of counts. V is TRBV19 and J is TRBJ1-2; D call uncertain. This CDR3 contains 11 residues. Germline values: CDR1 LNHDA, CDR2 SQIVND (reference sequence). With 6 bases removed from V and 8 bases from J, the gap between germline ends came to 10 bases. The CDR3 bases are TGTGCCAGTAGCGCCCGGTACGGCTACACCTTC. It encodes CASSARYGYTF.

The chain has TRBV5-4 and TRBJ2-1; D call uncertain. From germline, CDR1 is SGHNT and CDR2 YYREEE (reference sequence). V gave up 0 bases and J gave up 1 base, with 14 bases separating them. This CDR3 is 17 amino acids long. This CDR3 reads CASSLGWLSTSYNEQFF. The DNA of the CDR3 is TGTGCCAGCAGCTTGGGATGGCTTTCCACTTCCTACAATGAGCAGTTCTTC.

The chain is built from TRBV4-1 and TRBJ1-1; TRBD1 is a possible D gene (5 bases). Deletions cut 0 bases from V and 1 base from J, with 9 bases between. The CDR3 covers 15 residues. Germline V gene lookup returns CDR1 MGHRA and CDR2 YSYEKL. CDR3 loop: CASSQDSGGNTEAFF. In nucleotides, the CDR3 is TGCGCCAGCAGCCAAGATTCGGGGGGGAACACTGAAGCTTTCTTT.

The CDR3 DNA follows: TGTGCCAGCAGCTGGGACGGTTCCTACGAGCAGTACTTC. This translates into CASSWDGSYEQYF. V is TRBV5-4 and J is TRBJ2-7; D tentatively fits TRBD1 or TRBD2 (5 bases each). V shed 3 bases and J shed 1 base, with 8 bases lying between them. CDR3 length equals 13 residues. Looked up from germline, CDR1 is SGHNT and CDR2 is YYREEE (reference sequence).

The gene calls are TRBV6-4 and TRBJ2-1; the D is unclear. Germline V gives CDR1 MRHNA, CDR2 SNTAGT. Between the trimmed V and J ends, which lost 3 bases and 7 bases, there was a span of 7 bases. This CDR3 is built from 12 residues. The CDR3 bases are TGTGCCAGCAGTGATGGAGTTAATGAGCAGTTCTTC. It yields the protein CASSDGVNEQFF.

The chain uses TRBV30 and TRBJ1-2, with D tentatively TRBD1 (6 bases). V was cut by 4 bases and J by 7 bases, with 19 bases left in between. The CDR3 spans 14 residues. The germline CDR1 and CDR2 sequences are GTSNPN and SVGIG (reference sequence). This CDR3 reads CAWKVGSGGRGYTF. The CDR3 DNA reads as TGTGCCTGGAAAGTTGGTTCCGGGGGCCGTGGCTACACCTTC.

This chain joins TRBV28 and TRBJ2-1; TRBD1 aligns across 7 bases. J was trimmed by 2 bases and V by 5 bases; bases with no gene match: 3. The CDR3 is 14 amino acids. The germline V gene encodes CDR1 MDHEN and CDR2 SYDVKM. The CDR3 DNA sequence: TGTGCCAGCAGTCTCCAGGGGGCCTACAATGAGCAGTTCTTC. It encodes CASSLQGAYNEQFF.

This clone was picked up a small number of times. This sequence joins TRBV6-5 and TRBJ2-1; 7 positions match TRBD1. CDR1 and CDR2 (germline): MNHEY, SVGAGI. The CDR3 covers 13 residues. Unmatched junction bases numbered 4, after V lost 6 bases and J lost 5 bases. The CDR3: CASSGQDHNEQFF. Written as DNA, the CDR3 is TGTGCCAGCAGCGGACAGGATCACAATGAGCAGTTCTTC.

This chain links TRBV15 with TRBJ1-2; D ambiguous. Trimming shortened V by 5 bases and J by 8 bases, and 15 bases separated the two germline ends. This CDR3 has 13 residues. Germline V CDR1 and CDR2: LNHNV, YYDKDF (reference sequence). The CDR3 region has the DNA TGTGCCACCAGCGAATCCAAGTCTTTGGGCTACACCTTC. Translating gives CATSESKSLGYTF.

DNA for the CDR3: TGCGCCAGCAGCCCCCGGGACCGCGCCTACGAGCAGTACTTC. Its translation: CASSPRDRAYEQYF. The V gene is TRBV4-1, the J gene TRBJ2-7; tentatively, D is TRBD1 or TRBD2 (5 bases each). This CDR3 is built from 14 residues. CDR1 is MGHRA, CDR2 YSYEKL, per germline. The V and J ends lost 4 bases and 2 bases respectively, with 12 bases between them.

As for this clone: Other DNA sequences in this sample translate to the same CDR3. This chain links TRBV5-1 with TRBJ2-1, with 12 bases identical to TRBD2. Germline values: CDR1 SGHRS, CDR2 YFSETQ. This CDR3 comprises 15 residues. V shed 3 bases and J 4 bases; nucleotides not matched to a gene: 2. CDR3 region: CASSSGTSGYNEQFF. The CDR3 DNA reads as TGCGCCAGCAGCTCGGGGACTAGCGGGTACAATGAGCAGTTCTTC.

The chain employs TRBV12-5 and TRBJ1-2; 7 bases line up with TRBD1. The germline V gene has CDR1 LGHNT and CDR2 FRNRAP. The CDR3 has 13 amino acids. Germline trimming cut 6 bases from V and 7 bases from J; bases unmatched to any gene: 8. In nucleotides, the CDR3 is TGTGCTAGTGGACGGGGACAGACCCTTGGCTACACCTTC. Translated, it gives CASGRGQTLGYTF.

This clone was recorded only once. V usage is TRBV19 and J usage is TRBJ1-4; weak D call: TRBD1 (6 bases). Between the trimmed V and J ends, which lost 10 bases and 6 bases, there was a span of 18 bases. Germline values: CDR1 LNHDA, CDR2 SQIVND (reference sequence). This CDR3 region has 14 residues. Written as DNA, the CDR3 is TGTGCCACAAGAGCTGGGACAACGGATGAAAAACTGTTTTTT. Amino acids: CATRAGTTDEKLFF.

CDR3 protein: CASSGGDRDGEKLFF. The CDR3 nucleotides read TGCGCCAGCAGCGGCGGTGACAGGGACGGTGAAAAACTGTTTTTT. The chain joins TRBV5-1 to TRBJ1-4, with 7 bases aligning to TRBD1. Germline V gene sequence: CDR1 SGHRS, CDR2 YFSETQ. V lost 4 bases, J lost 7 bases, and 10 bases stayed unmatched. This CDR3 contains 15 residues.